This is a list of T cell receptor beta chains from one sample in a study of regulatory T cells in long-lasting Graves disease. One entry per CDR3 protein results from TCRdb running MiXCR on the multiplex PCR reads. The sample has over 350,000 distinct CDR3 sequences; under 25% are singletons. Sequenced material: peripheral blood mononuclear cells (PBMCs), taken when the disease was refractory, from a patient treated with antithyroid drugs. Receptors were obtained from a female donor with Graves disease. CDR3s leave out the opening cysteine and the closing phenylalanine or tryptophan. Fields, in order: CDR3 protein, V gene, D gene. D genes are given only for firm matches.

CDR3 protein: SATEHYEQY; V gene: TRBV20-1; D gene: -
CDR3 protein: ASSLGVSGGQETQY; V gene: TRBV7-2; D gene: TRBD2
CDR3 protein: SARRPSGAVVPDQPQH; V gene: TRBV20-1; D gene: -
CDR3 protein: SARTGSAEAF; V gene: TRBV20-1; D gene: TRBD1
CDR3 protein: ASSRSGTGDYEQY; V gene: TRBV7-9; D gene: TRBD1
CDR3 protein: ASSFAGDRGFTEAF; V gene: TRBV7-6; D gene: TRBD1
CDR3 protein: ASSQGGRYNEQF; V gene: TRBV25-1; D gene: -
CDR3 protein: ASSYPDRAYEQY; V gene: TRBV28; D gene: -
CDR3 protein: ATESYGYT; V gene: TRBV19; D gene: -
CDR3 protein: ASSEAWTGEQY; V gene: TRBV2; D gene: TRBD1
CDR3 protein: ASSGSETGFGRLQPQH; V gene: TRBV6-1; D gene: TRBD1
CDR3 protein: ASSYRASGSRYTGGLF; V gene: TRBV6-5; D gene: TRBD2
CDR3 protein: SARGLASYEQY; V gene: TRBV20-1; D gene: TRBD2
CDR3 protein: ASNRGPPNTGEPF; V gene: TRBV6-1; D gene: -
CDR3 protein: ASSETGSYEQY; V gene: TRBV6-1; D gene: -
CDR3 protein: ASSVLRALRRGNTIY; V gene: TRBV5-1; D gene: -
CDR3 protein: ASSLESPYLAGGTDNEQF; V gene: TRBV7-2; D gene: TRBD2
CDR3 protein: ASSLTRVLSYEQY; V gene: TRBV7-2; D gene: -
CDR3 protein: AISESRGLAGGSYEQY; V gene: TRBV10-3; D gene: TRBD2
CDR3 protein: ASSPDGSNSPLH; V gene: TRBV18; D gene: -
CDR3 protein: AWSGRGNLNTGELF; V gene: TRBV30; D gene: -
CDR3 protein: ASSLELGTAYEQY; V gene: TRBV7-2; D gene: TRBD1
CDR3 protein: ASSPEIAGWDYEQY; V gene: TRBV4-3; D gene: TRBD2
CDR3 protein: ASSPRGQGAGQPQH; V gene: TRBV6-1; D gene: TRBD1
CDR3 protein: AISESRGRIAGANVLT; V gene: TRBV10-3; D gene: TRBD1
CDR3 protein: AWSVAAGGEQY; V gene: TRBV30; D gene: TRBD2
CDR3 protein: ASSLVGLLQETQY; V gene: TRBV27; D gene: -
CDR3 protein: ASSEWLALPTDTQY; V gene: TRBV2; D gene: -
CDR3 protein: ASSLEVAVDTQY; V gene: TRBV11-2; D gene: -
CDR3 protein: ASSLGVHRIRTDTQY; V gene: TRBV7-8; D gene: -
CDR3 protein: SVQGRLVPEQY; V gene: TRBV29-1; D gene: -
CDR3 protein: ASSGVSDQPQH; V gene: TRBV19; D gene: -
CDR3 protein: SASGTTSYEQY; V gene: TRBV20-1; D gene: -
CDR3 protein: ASSPPWGRNRANVLT; V gene: TRBV12-3/TRBV12-4; D gene: -
CDR3 protein: ASGTDLRPQH; V gene: TRBV28; D gene: -
CDR3 protein: ASSQEWELRRGANVLT; V gene: TRBV3-1; D gene: -
CDR3 protein: ASSIGRGPGANVLT; V gene: TRBV19; D gene: -